This TCR beta chain was obtained from a study of T-cell memory formation after mild COVID-19. Trimming left V 6 bases short and J 4 bases short, with 15 bases between. The CDR3 loop spans 15 amino acids. CDR1 and CDR2 from the germline V gene are MDHEN and SYDVKM. TCR alpha and TCR beta cDNA libraries carrying sample barcodes and UMIs came from 5'RACE with constant-segment primers. TCRdb independently ran MiXCR on the 5' RACE reads; one entry per CDR3 protein. The sample lists approximately 250,000 distinct CDR3 sequences, roughly 15% occurring once. The study, taken as a whole, reports: Contracting clones from day 15 to 85 showed balanced CD4/CD8; later expanders favored CD4+.

A few counts support this clonotype. Its antigen is currently unknown. The receptor was isolated from an adult woman who had mild COVID-19 (a few samples of this study predate the infection). Cell type and time point are not known. Material: PBMCs or a T cell subset sorted from them (not recorded which). This rearrangement joins TRBV28 to TRBJ2-2; D is undetermined. The chain's CDR3 is CASSQGEVSTGELFF. CDR3 sequence (DNA): TGTGCCAGCAGCCAAGGTGAAGTCTCCACCGGGGAGCTGTTTTTT.